The T cell receptor beta chain described here comes from a study of OX40 agonist ivuxolimab in advanced cancers. Across the study: Ivuxolimab was delivered to patients intravenously every 2 weeks at doses spanning 0.01 to 10 mg/kg. Partial responses were achieved by three patients, of whom one had hepatocellular carcinoma and two had cutaneous melanoma. Notes on the study in general: Antigen specificity remained undetermined for the expanded peripheral T cells.

The repertoire was sequenced with immunoSEQ multiplex PCR; TCRdb's copy has only in-frame clones and lacks some. The table has around 62,000 clones, approximately 90% seen once. Concerning this clone: No antigen is known for it.

The V end was cut by 1 base, the J end by 6 bases, with 11 bases between. The CDR3 consists of 14 residues. Germline V gene data show CDR1 as SGHTA and CDR2 as FQGTGA. The origin of this receptor is an adult with an advanced solid tumor such as melanoma, head and neck, liver or kidney cancer. The rearrangement joins TRBV7-3 to TRBJ2-3; either TRBD1 or TRBD2 may supply D (6 bases each). Sequenced here: CD4+ or CD8+ T cells sorted from blood, sampled in a trial of the OX40 agonist ivuxolimab. CDR3 sequence: CASSLIGGHDTQYF. The CDR3, as DNA: TGTGCCAGCAGCTTAATCGGGGGCCACGATACGCAGTATTTT.